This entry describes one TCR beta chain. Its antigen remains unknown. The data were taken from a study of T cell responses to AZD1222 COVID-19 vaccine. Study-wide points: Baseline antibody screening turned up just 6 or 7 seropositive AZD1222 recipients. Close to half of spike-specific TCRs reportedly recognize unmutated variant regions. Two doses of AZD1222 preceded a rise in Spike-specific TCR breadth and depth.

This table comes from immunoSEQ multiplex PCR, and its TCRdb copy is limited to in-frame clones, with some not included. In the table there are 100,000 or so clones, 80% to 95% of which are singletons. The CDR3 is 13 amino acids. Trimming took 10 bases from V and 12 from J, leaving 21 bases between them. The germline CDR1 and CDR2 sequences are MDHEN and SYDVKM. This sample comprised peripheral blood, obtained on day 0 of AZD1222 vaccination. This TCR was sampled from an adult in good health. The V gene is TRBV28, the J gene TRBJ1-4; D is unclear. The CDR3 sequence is CATHPDGPLQLFF. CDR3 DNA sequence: TGTGCCACCCATCCGGACGGCCCCCTACAACTGTTTTTT.